Described below is a single TCR beta chain sequence and its context. Assay: immunoSEQ multiplex PCR; the TCRdb copy retains only in-frame clones and omits some. The data show 140,000 to 150,000 clones, with more than 85% seen just once and approximately 5.7% held by the top ten. The CDR3 covers 13 residues. V was cut by 5 bases and J by 2 bases, with 9 bases left in between. Germline loops: CDR1 MNHEY, CDR2 SMNVEV (reference sequence). This entry comes from a study of control samples from healthy donors and cancer patients. This chain uses TRBV27 with TRBJ1-2; D is uncertain. Sequencing was performed on blood. The receptor was derived from a man in his late teens or twenties in good health. This chain's CDR3 is CASSKTRNYGYTF. In nucleotides, the CDR3 is TGTGCCAGCAGTAAAACCAGAAACTATGGCTACACCTTC.